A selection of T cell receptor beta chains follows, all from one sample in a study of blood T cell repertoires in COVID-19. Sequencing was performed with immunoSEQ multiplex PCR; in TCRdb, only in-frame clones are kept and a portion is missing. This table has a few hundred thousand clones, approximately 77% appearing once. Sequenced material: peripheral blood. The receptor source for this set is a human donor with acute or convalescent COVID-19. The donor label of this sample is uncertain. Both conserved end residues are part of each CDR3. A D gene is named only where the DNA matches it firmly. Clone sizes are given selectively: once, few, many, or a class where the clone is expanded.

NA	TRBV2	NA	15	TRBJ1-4	CASDGGGKANEKLFF	TGTGCCAGCGATGGGGGAGGGAAAGCTAATGAAAAACTGTTTTTT
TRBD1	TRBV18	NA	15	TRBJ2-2	CASNGQAANTGELFF	TGTGCCAGCAACGGACAGGCGGCGAACACCGGGGAGCTGTTTTTT
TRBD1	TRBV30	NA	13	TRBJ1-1	CAWSAGTGLFAFF	TGTGCCTGGAGTGCCGGGACAGGGCTGTTTGCTTTCTTT
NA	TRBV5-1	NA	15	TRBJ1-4	CASSPRGESNEKLFF	TGCGCCAGCAGCCCCCGGGGTGAAAGTAATGAAAAACTGTTTTTT
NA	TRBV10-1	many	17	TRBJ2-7	CASSESRGPTSSYEQYF	TGCGCCAGCAGTGAGTCCCGAGGCCCGACTAGCTCCTACGAGCAGTACTTC
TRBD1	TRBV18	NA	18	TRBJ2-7	CASSPATLTGGGFGEQYF	TGTGCCAGCTCACCCGCTACCTTGACAGGGGGCGGATTTGGGGAGCAGTACTTC
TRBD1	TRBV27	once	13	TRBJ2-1	CASSIGQVNEQFF	TGTGCCAGCAGCATCGGACAGGTCAATGAGCAGTTCTTC
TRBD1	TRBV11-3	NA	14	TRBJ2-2	CASSLGQDTGELFF	TGTGCCAGCAGCCTAGGACAGGACACCGGGGAGCTGTTTTTT
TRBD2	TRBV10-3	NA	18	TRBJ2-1	CAIKSTTSGKSSYNEQFF	TGTGCCATCAAGAGCACTACTAGCGGCAAAAGCTCCTACAATGAGCAGTTCTTC
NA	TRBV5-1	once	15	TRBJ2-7	CASSRTTGRSYEQYF	TGCGCCAGCAGCAGGACTACAGGCCGCTCCTACGAGCAGTACTTC
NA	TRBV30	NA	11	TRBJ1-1	CAWKSPGKAFF	TGTGCCTGGAAATCTCCGGGTAAAGCTTTCTTT
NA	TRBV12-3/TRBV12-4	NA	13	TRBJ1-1	CASSLALTGEAFF	TGTGCCAGCAGTTTAGCGTTGACAGGAGAAGCTTTCTTT
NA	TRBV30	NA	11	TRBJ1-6	CAWSVNSPLHF	TGTGCCTGGAGCGTGAATTCACCCCTCCACTTT
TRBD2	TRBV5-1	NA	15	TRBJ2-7	CASSLQAGGVYEQYF	TGCGCCAGCAGCTTGCAAGCGGGGGGGGTCTACGAGCAGTACTTC
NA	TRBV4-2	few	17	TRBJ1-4	CASSQDGQSATNEKLFF	TGTGCCAGCAGCCAAGATGGGCAGTCAGCAACTAATGAAAAACTGTTTTTT
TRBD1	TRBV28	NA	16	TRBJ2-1	CASTGSPGQGYNEQFF	TGTGCCAGCACGGGGTCACCGGGACAGGGTTACAATGAGCAGTTCTTC
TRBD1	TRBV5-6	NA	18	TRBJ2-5	CASSSLAGQGSVEETQYF	TGTGCCAGCAGCTCACTGGCGGGACAGGGGTCGGTAGAGGAGACCCAGTACTTC
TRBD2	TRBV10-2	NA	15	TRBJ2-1	CASSELLAGGGEQFF	TGCGCCAGCAGTGAATTACTAGCGGGAGGGGGTGAGCAGTTCTTC
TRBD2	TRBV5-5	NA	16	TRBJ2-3	CASSWVRTSGSDTQYF	TGTGCCAGCAGCTGGGTACGGACTAGCGGGAGTGATACGCAGTATTTT
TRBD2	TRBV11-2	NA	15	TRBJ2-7	CASSLAGGGSGEQYF	TGTGCCAGCAGCCTAGCGGGAGGGGGCTCGGGCGAGCAGTACTTC
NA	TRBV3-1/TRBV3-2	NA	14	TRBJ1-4	CASSQVLTNEKLFF	TGTGCCAGCAGCCAAGTACTGACTAATGAAAAACTGTTTTTT
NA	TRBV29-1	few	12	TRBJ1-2	CSVESPNYGYTF	TGCAGCGTTGAAAGCCCTAACTATGGCTACACCTTC
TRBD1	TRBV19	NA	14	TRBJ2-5	CASSSTSGGETQYF	TGTGCCAGTAGTTCCACTTCAGGGGGCGAGACCCAGTACTTC
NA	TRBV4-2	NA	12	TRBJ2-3	CASSQERDTQYF	TGTGCCAGCAGCCAAGAGAGGGATACGCAGTATTTT
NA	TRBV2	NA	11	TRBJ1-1	CASRHNTEAFF	TGTGCCAGCAGACATAACACTGAAGCTTTCTTT
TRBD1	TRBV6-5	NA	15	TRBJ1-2	CASRAPGQGFGGYTF	TGTGCCAGCAGGGCCCCGGGACAGGGTTTTGGCGGCTACACCTTC
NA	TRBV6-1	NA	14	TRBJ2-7	CASSENRPPYEQYF	TGTGCCAGCAGTGAAAACAGGCCTCCGTACGAGCAGTACTTC
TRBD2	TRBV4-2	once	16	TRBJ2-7	CASSQELFGGTSGQYF	TGTGCCAGCAGCCAAGAGCTCTTCGGAGGGACTAGCGGGCAGTACTTC
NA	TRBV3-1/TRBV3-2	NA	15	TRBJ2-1	CASSQEGLAYNEQFF	TGTGCCAGCAGCCAAGAAGGGCTAGCATACAATGAGCAGTTCTTC
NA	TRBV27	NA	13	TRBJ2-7	CASSLGETYEQYF	TGTGCCAGCAGTTTAGGAGAAACCTACGAGCAGTACTTC
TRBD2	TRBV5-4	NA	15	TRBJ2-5	CASSPTGTRQETQYF	TGTGCCAGCAGCCCCACCGGGACTAGACAAGAGACCCAGTACTTC
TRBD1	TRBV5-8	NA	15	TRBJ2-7	CASSGGQGVSYEQYF	TGTGCCAGCAGCGGGGGACAGGGAGTTTCCTACGAGCAGTACTTC
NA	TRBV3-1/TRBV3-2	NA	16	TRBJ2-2	CASSRPAGPSLGELFF	TGTGCCAGCAGCCGACCAGCGGGCCCCTCTCTGGGGGAGCTGTTTTTT
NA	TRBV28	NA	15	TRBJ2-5	CASSLGQGPRKTQYF	TGTGCCAGCAGTTTGGGGCAGGGGCCCCGGAAGACCCAGTACTTC
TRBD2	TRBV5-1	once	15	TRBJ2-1	CASSLTTSGNNEQFF	TGCGCCAGCAGCTTGACGACTAGCGGGAACAATGAGCAGTTCTTC
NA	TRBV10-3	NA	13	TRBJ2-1	CAISDQQGNEQFF	TGTGCCATCAGTGACCAACAGGGAAATGAGCAGTTCTTC